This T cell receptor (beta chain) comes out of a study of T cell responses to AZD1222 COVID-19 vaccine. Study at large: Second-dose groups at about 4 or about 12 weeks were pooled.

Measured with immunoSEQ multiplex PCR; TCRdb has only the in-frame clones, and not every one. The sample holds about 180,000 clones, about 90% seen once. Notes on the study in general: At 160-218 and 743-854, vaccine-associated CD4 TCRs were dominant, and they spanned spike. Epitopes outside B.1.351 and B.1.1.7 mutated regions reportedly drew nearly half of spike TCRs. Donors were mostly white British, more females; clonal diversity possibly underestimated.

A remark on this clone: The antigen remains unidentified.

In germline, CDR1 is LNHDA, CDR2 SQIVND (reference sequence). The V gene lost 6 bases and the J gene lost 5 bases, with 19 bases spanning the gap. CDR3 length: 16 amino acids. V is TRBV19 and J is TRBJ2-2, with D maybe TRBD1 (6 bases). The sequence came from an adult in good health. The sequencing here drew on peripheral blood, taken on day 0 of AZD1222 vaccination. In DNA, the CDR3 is TGTGCCAGTAGCTCGGGACAAAAAGGAGGTACCGGGGAGCTGTTTTTT. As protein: CASSSGQKGGTGELFF.